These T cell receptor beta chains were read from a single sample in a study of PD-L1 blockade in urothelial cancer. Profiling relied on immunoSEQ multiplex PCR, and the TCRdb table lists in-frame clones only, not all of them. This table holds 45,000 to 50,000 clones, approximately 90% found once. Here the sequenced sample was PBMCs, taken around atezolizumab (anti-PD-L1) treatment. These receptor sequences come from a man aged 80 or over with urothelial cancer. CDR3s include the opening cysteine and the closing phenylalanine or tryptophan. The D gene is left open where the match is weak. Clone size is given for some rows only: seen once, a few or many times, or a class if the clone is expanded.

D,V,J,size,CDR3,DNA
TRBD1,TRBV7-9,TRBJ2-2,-,CASSLTGANTGELFF,TGTGCCAGCAGCTTGACAGGGGCCAACACCGGGGAGCTGTTTTTT
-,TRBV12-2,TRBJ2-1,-,CASRSDRTSGRPNEQFF,TGTGCAAGTCGCTCGGATAGGACTAGCGGGAGACCGAATGAGCAGTTCTTC
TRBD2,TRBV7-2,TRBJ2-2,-,CASSLGASGTGELFF,TGTGCCAGCAGCTTAGGGGCTAGCGGGACCGGGGAGCTGTTTTTT
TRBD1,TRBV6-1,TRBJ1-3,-,CASSGPGTETGNTIYF,TGTGCCAGCAGTGGCCCAGGGACAGAAACTGGAAACACCATATATTTT
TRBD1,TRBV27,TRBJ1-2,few,CASSRTGYNYGYTF,TGTGCCAGCAGCCGGACAGGGTATAACTATGGCTACACCTTC
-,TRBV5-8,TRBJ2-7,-,CASWTDSVTEQYF,TGTGCCAGCTGGACGGACAGTGTAACCGAGCAGTACTTC
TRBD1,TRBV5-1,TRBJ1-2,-,CASSSGTGDNNYGYTF,TGCGCCAGCAGCTCCGGGACAGGAGATAACAACTATGGCTACACCTTC
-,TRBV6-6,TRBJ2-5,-,CASSRTDQETQYF,TGTGCCAGCAGTCGGACAGACCAAGAGACCCAGTACTTC
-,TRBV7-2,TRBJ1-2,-,CASSLDYTNYGYTF,TGTGCCAGCAGCTTAGACTACACCAACTATGGCTACACCTTC
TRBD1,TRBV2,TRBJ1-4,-,CASRATGGRGEKLFF,TGTGCCAGCAGGGCAACAGGGGGTCGAGGGGAAAAACTGTTTTTT
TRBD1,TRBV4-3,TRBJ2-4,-,CASSQDGGSAGGAKNIQYF,TGCGCCAGCAGCCAAGATGGGGGCTCGGCAGGGGGAGCCAAAAACATTCAGTACTTC
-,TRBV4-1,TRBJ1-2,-,CASSQVTTTNYGYTF,TGCGCCAGCAGCCAAGTGACGACTACTAACTATGGCTACACCTTC
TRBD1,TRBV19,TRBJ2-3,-,CASSISGGTQYF,TGTGCCAGTAGTATCTCAGGGGGTACGCAGTATTTT
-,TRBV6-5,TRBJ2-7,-,CASSYLPGSSYEQYF,TGTGCCAGCAGTTACTTGCCTGGGAGCTCCTACGAGCAGTACTTC
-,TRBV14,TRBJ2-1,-,CASSPTGWVTSRQFF,TGTGCCAGCAGCCCAACAGGATGGGTCACCTCACGGCAGTTCTTC
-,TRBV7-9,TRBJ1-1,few,CASSASQLATEAFF,TGTGCCAGCAGCGCATCCCAGTTGGCCACTGAAGCTTTCTTT
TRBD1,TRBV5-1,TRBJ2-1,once,CASSTQGNSYNEQFF,TGCGCCAGCAGCACACAGGGGAACTCCTACAATGAGCAGTTCTTC
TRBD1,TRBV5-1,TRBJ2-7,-,CASRTAGTGDREQYF,TGCGCCAGCAGGACCGCCGGGACAGGGGATCGCGAGCAGTACTTC
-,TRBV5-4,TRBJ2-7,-,CASSLPPGEGYEQYF,TGTGCCAGCAGCTTACCCCCCGGGGAAGGGTACGAGCAGTACTTC
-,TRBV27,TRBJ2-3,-,CASSLSTGYPTDTQYF,TGTGCCAGCAGTCTATCCACAGGGTACCCCACAGATACGCAGTATTTT
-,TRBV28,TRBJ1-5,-,CASSLLGGNQPQHF,TGTGCCAGCAGTTTATTAGGGGGCAATCAGCCCCAGCATTTT
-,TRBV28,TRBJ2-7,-,CASSPQGYSTYEQYF,TGTGCCAGCAGTCCCCAGGGTTACAGTACCTACGAGCAGTACTTC
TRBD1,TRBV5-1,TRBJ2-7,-,CASRPPGQGAEQYF,TGCGCCAGCAGACCCCCCGGACAGGGGGCAGAGCAGTACTTC
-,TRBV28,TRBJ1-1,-,CASRGGTEAFF,TGTGCCAGTAGGGGAGGCACTGAAGCTTTCTTT
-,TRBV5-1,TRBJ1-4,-,CASSSGEGLSNEKLFF,TGCGCCAGCAGCTCAGGAGAGGGTCTGTCTAATGAAAAACTGTTTTTT
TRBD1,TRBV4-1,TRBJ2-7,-,CASRLLPGQSSYEQYF,TGCGCCAGCAGACTGCTTCCGGGACAGAGCTCCTACGAGCAGTACTTC
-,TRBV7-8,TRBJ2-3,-,CASSSLEGRSLLDTQYF,TGTGCCAGCAGCTCGTTGGAGGGGAGGAGCTTGTTAGATACGCAGTATTTT
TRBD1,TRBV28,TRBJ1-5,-,CASTTPGQGQPQHF,TGTGCCAGCACCACTCCGGGACAGGGGCAGCCCCAGCATTTT
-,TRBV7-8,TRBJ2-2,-,CASSLGGAGNPGELFF,TGTGCCAGCAGCTTAGGTGGGGCAGGGAATCCCGGGGAGCTGTTTTTT
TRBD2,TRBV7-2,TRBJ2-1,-,CASSTSSGSSYNEQFF,TGTGCCAGCAGCACATCTAGCGGGAGCTCCTACAATGAGCAGTTCTTC
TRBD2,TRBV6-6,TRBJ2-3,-,CASRPALAGETDTQYF,TGTGCCAGCAGGCCCGCCCTAGCGGGAGAAACAGATACGCAGTATTTT
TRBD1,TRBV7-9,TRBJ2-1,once,CASSSAGTGDNEQFF,TGTGCCAGCAGCTCCGCTGGGACAGGGGACAATGAGCAGTTCTTC
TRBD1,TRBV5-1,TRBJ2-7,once,CASSYGTDTYEQYF,TGCGCCAGCAGCTACGGGACAGACACCTACGAGCAGTACTTC
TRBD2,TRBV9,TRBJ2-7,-,CASSVGTSEQYF,TGTGCCAGCAGCGTAGGGACTAGCGAGCAGTACTTC
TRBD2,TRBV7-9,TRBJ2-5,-,CASSYRHASGKETQYF,TGTGCCAGCAGCTATAGGCATGCTAGCGGGAAGGAGACCCAGTACTTC
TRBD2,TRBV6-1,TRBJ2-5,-,CASSVTSGRYQETQYF,TGTGCCAGCAGTGTAACTAGCGGGCGGTACCAAGAGACCCAGTACTTC